The rows below give T cell receptor beta chains drawn from one sample of a study of regulatory T cells in long-lasting Graves disease. TCRdb analysed the multiplex PCR reads with MiXCR anew, one entry per CDR3 protein. The sample lists over 350,000 distinct CDR3 sequences, approximately 16% occurring once. A further study also used this sample, focusing on T cells in Graves' hyperthyroidism and ophthalmopathy.

The sequencing here drew on peripheral blood mononuclear cells (PBMCs), taken at new diagnosis, from a patient treated with antithyroid drugs. Receptor source: a woman aged 40 to 50 with Graves disease. CDR3s include the opening cysteine and the closing phenylalanine or tryptophan. Each record gives: V gene, D gene, J gene, clone size, CDR3 protein, CDR3 DNA. The D gene is left open where the match is weak. Expanded clones get a size class; other rows say once, few or many, or leave the size out.

TRBV9	NA	TRBJ2-1	NA	CASSARLVNEQFF	TGTGCCAGCAGCGCCCGACTAGTCAATGAGCAGTTCTTC
TRBV9	TRBD1	TRBJ2-2	few	CASSGPLTGGPGELFF	TGTGCCAGCAGCGGACCACTCACAGGGGGCCCCGGGGAGCTGTTTTTT
TRBV4-2	TRBD1	TRBJ2-7	NA	CASSQDLWGQYEQYF	TGTGCCAGCAGCCAAGATCTCTGGGGACAGTACGAGCAGTACTTC
TRBV7-2	TRBD2	TRBJ2-3	many	CASSLRREVDTDTQYF	TGTGCCAGCAGCTTAAGGCGGGAGGTCGACACAGATACGCAGTATTTT
TRBV14	NA	TRBJ1-4	NA	CASSPWDNEKLFF	TGTGCCAGCAGCCCTTGGGACAACGAAAAACTGTTTTTT
TRBV5-1	NA	TRBJ2-3	many	CASKEGGSMTDTQYF	TGCGCCAGCAAGGAGGGGGGATCTATGACAGATACGCAGTATTTT
TRBV28	NA	TRBJ2-6	many	CASTPSSSGANVLTF	TGTGCCAGCACCCCCAGCTCTTCTGGGGCCAACGTCCTGACTTTC
TRBV19	NA	TRBJ2-5	NA	CASSIKGLETQYF	TGTGCCAGTAGTATCAAGGGGCTGGAGACCCAGTACTTC
TRBV2	NA	TRBJ1-1	few	CASSRGVTEAFF	TGTGCCAGCAGCAGGGGTGTTACTGAAGCTTTCTTT
TRBV27	NA	TRBJ2-3	many	CASNLQGSDTQYF	TGTGCCAGCAACTTACAGGGATCAGATACGCAGTATTTT
TRBV10-2	TRBD2	TRBJ2-1	many	CASSQPGLAFYNEQFF	TGCGCCAGCAGTCAACCGGGACTAGCATTTTACAATGAGCAGTTCTTC
TRBV30	NA	TRBJ1-5	many	CAWNTGPSEPQHF	TGTGCCTGGAATACAGGCCCCTCGGAGCCCCAGCATTTT